The clone carrying this T cell receptor (beta chain) was seen a single time. Its target is not known. The sample is drawn from a study of identical twins. Study-level results: Twins shared out-of-frame alpha sequences with excess low generation probability.

Each CDR3 protein gets one entry after TCRdb re-called the 5' RACE reads with MiXCR. The table includes around 530,000 distinct CDR3 sequences, approximately 16% detected once. V gave up 3 bases and J gave up 6 bases; unmatched junction bases: 5. This CDR3 is 14 amino acids long. Germline V gives CDR1 KGHSH, CDR2 LQKENI. This same sample was also part of a study on yellow fever vaccine responses in identical twins.

This chain links TRBV18 with TRBJ2-7, with 10 bases that match TRBD1. Material for sequencing was CD4+ T cells sorted from blood. The sequence was obtained from a woman aged 18-29 years in good health. CDR3 sequence reads: CASSPTGGEGEQYF. The CDR3 DNA sequence: TGTGCCAGCTCACCGACAGGGGGCGAGGGCGAGCAGTACTTC.